This TCR beta chain was found in a study of CD8 T cells in Susac syndrome. General study points: The study's TCR sequencing and HLA analysis covered a relatively small number of individuals, and the study acknowledged this. The CD4+ T cell repertoires in Susac syndrome did not show any clonal expansion.

Diagnostic criteria for definite or probable disease, in their recently defined form, were met by the patients with Susac syndrome. Germline V gene sequence: CDR1 LNHNV, CDR2 YYDKDF (reference sequence). This CDR3 region has 14 residues. Trimming stripped 3 bases from V and 0 bases from J, with 6 bases between. With random hexamers, roughly 0.45 to 1 ug RNA was reverse transcribed. With immunoSEQ multiplex PCR, TCR beta CDR3 was amplified across 54 Vbeta and 13 Jbeta. Via MiXCR, TCRdb re-called the immunoSEQ multiplex PCR reads, giving one row per CDR3 protein. The sample lists some 250,000 distinct CDR3 sequences; approximately 95% were seen once. As for this clonotype: Its target is not known.

The TCR was taken from a human donor with Susac syndrome. Sequencing used CD4+ T cells from PBMCs. The chain joins TRBV15 to TRBJ2-4; maybe TRBD2 (5 bases). CDR3 loop: CATSSGVAKNIQYF. The CDR3, as DNA: TGTGCCACCAGCAGCGGGGTAGCCAAAAACATTCAGTACTTC.